Listed below are T cell receptor beta chains from one sample, sequenced in a study of CD8 T cells in Susac syndrome. TCRdb passed the immunoSEQ multiplex PCR reads through MiXCR, listing each CDR3 protein once. The sample has approximately 65,000 distinct CDR3 sequences; more than 90% are singletons. Sequences were obtained from CD8+ T cells from PBMCs. These receptors originate from a human donor in good health. Both conserved end residues are part of each CDR3. D genes are given only for firm matches. The size of a clone is reported for some rows only, either as once, few or many, or as a class for expanded clones.

>NA|TRBJ1-1|NA|TRBV10-3
TGTGCCATCAGTGATTTCGGAGACTCCAATTTTTTT
CAISDFGDSNFF
>NA|TRBJ1-2|NA|TRBV20-1
TGCAGTGCTAACCCCCAAGAAGGATCAGCGGATGGCTACACCTTC
CSANPQEGSADGYTF
>NA|TRBJ1-6|NA|TRBV21-1
TGTGCCAGCAGCAAAGGGGGGCCCGGCGCGGGTTCACCCCTCCACTTT
CASSKGGPGAGSPLHF
>TRBD1|TRBJ2-2|NA|TRBV10-3
TGTGCCATCAGTGAGTTGGGGACAGCGCTGAACACCGGGGAGCTGTTTTTT
CAISELGTALNTGELFF
>NA|TRBJ1-4|NA|TRBV4-3
TGCGCCAGCAGCCAAGATTCGAGGGGGGCAACTAATGAAAAACTGTTTTTT
CASSQDSRGATNEKLFF
>NA|TRBJ2-1|once|TRBV20-1
TGCAGTGCTAGAGATTGGGCGGGCAGCAACTACAATGAGCAGTTCTTC
CSARDWAGSNYNEQFF
>TRBD2|TRBJ2-1|NA|TRBV5-6
TGTGCCAGCAGCTTAGGACTAGCGAGGGATGAGCAGTTCTTC
CASSLGLARDEQFF
>NA|TRBJ2-2|NA|TRBV20-1
TGCAGTGCTAGAGCCCTCGGGAGATACACCGGGGAGCTGTTTTTT
CSARALGRYTGELFF
>NA|TRBJ2-5|once|TRBV3-1
TGTGCCAGCAGCCAAGCGGGACTCGGCATACAAGAGACCCAGTACTTC
CASSQAGLGIQETQYF
>NA|TRBJ1-2|NA|TRBV28
TGTGCCAGCAGTTTACGGGGCGGAGCGGACGGCTACACCTTC
CASSLRGGADGYTF
>NA|TRBJ1-1|NA|TRBV27
TGTGCCAGCAGGGAGGGACAGAACACTGAAGCTTTCTTT
CASREGQNTEAFF
>NA|TRBJ2-7|NA|TRBV6-2/TRBV6-3
TGTGCCAGCGTCTGTCCAGGGGCCCCAAAGAGCGAGCAGTACTTC
CASVCPGAPKSEQYF
>TRBD1|TRBJ1-1|NA|TRBV6-5
TGTGCCAGCAGTTACCGGACAGGGGGCACTGAAGCTTTCTTT
CASSYRTGGTEAFF
>NA|TRBJ2-1|once|TRBV11-1
TGTGCCAGCAGCTTAGCGTCCCAGGGCGATGAGCAGTTCTTC
CASSLASQGDEQFF
>NA|TRBJ2-1|NA|TRBV6-1
TGTGCCGGGATGGACAGCTCCTACAATGAGCAGTTCTTC
CAGMDSSYNEQFF
>TRBD1|TRBJ1-2|NA|TRBV18
TGTGCCAGCTCACCACGGAGTCGTGAGCAGGGGGCGAACTATGGCTACACCTTC
CASSPRSREQGANYGYTF
>NA|TRBJ2-7|NA|TRBV25-1
TGTGCCAGCAGTGAAGTTGGGGCAGCCTACGAGCAGTACTTC
CASSEVGAAYEQYF
>TRBD1|TRBJ1-2|NA|TRBV18
TGTGCCAGCTCACCACTGGACAGGGCGGATGGCTACACCTTC
CASSPLDRADGYTF
>NA|TRBJ2-7|once|TRBV7-9
TGTGCCAGCAGCTTTCCAGGAGACTACGAGCAGTACTTC
CASSFPGDYEQYF
>NA|TRBJ1-2|NA|TRBV4-1
TGCGCCAGCAGCCAAGTTGGCAGGGGTAGTGGCTACACCTTC
CASSQVGRGSGYTF
>NA|TRBJ2-7|once|TRBV7-2
TGTGCCAGCAGCTTAGTGACGGGGTCGGACTACGAGCAGTACTTC
CASSLVTGSDYEQYF
>TRBD2|TRBJ2-1|NA|TRBV4-3
TGCGCCAGCAGCCAAGACCGCGGGGGGGCCAGGAATGAGCAGTTCTTC
CASSQDRGGARNEQFF
>TRBD2|TRBJ2-1|NA|TRBV5-1
TGCGCCAGCAGCCCCGGAATTACTAGCGGGGGGAACAATGAGCAGTTCTTC
CASSPGITSGGNNEQFF
>NA|TRBJ2-7|NA|TRBV2
TGTGCCAGCTCAGGTGGGGACAACTCCTACGAGCAGTACTTC
CASSGGDNSYEQYF
>NA|TRBJ1-1|NA|TRBV6-5
TGTGCCAGCAGCCCCTTGGCGGCGAGGAATGAAGCTTTCTTT
CASSPLAARNEAFF
>NA|TRBJ2-1|NA|TRBV7-9
TGTGCCAGCAGATCGCCACTTGACAATGAGCAGTTCTTC
CASRSPLDNEQFF
>TRBD2|TRBJ2-7|NA|TRBV5-6
TGTGCCAGCAGCGCGGGACTAGCGGGCTTCGGCGAGCAGTACTTC
CASSAGLAGFGEQYF
>TRBD1|TRBJ2-7|NA|TRBV29-1
TGCAGCGCGGGACAGGGTCAGGACTACGAGCAGTACTTC
CSAGQGQDYEQYF
>NA|TRBJ1-2|NA|TRBV30
TGTGCCTGGAGTGAAAAGGGTACTTCCTATGGCTACACCTTC
CAWSEKGTSYGYTF
>TRBD1|TRBJ2-4|NA|TRBV29-1
TGCAGCGTTGAGGCGACAGGGGGCGGGAGGCAAGCCAAAAACATTCAGTACTTC
CSVEATGGGRQAKNIQYF
>NA|TRBJ2-2|NA|TRBV6-2/TRBV6-3
TGTGCCAGCAGTTACTCGGACAGCACCGGGGAGCTGTTTTTT
CASSYSDSTGELFF
>NA|TRBJ2-7|NA|TRBV28
TGTGCCAGCAGTTTGGAGTACGGCGCCTACGAGCAGTACTTC
CASSLEYGAYEQYF
>NA|TRBJ2-7|NA|TRBV20-1
TGCAGTGCTAGAGGCGGGGAACTCTACGAGCAGTACTTC
CSARGGELYEQYF
>TRBD1|TRBJ2-4|NA|TRBV20-1
TGCAGTGCTAGGGGCGGGACAGGGCCCAACAAAAACATTCAGTACTTC
CSARGGTGPNKNIQYF
>NA|TRBJ1-1|NA|TRBV6-2/TRBV6-3
TGTGCCAGCAGTTACGAGGAGGGGAGGACTGAAGCTTTCTTT
CASSYEEGRTEAFF
>TRBD1|TRBJ2-6|NA|TRBV12-3/TRBV12-4
TGTGCCAGCAGTTTAGGGACAGGGGTCTCTGGGGCCAACGTCCTGACTTTC
CASSLGTGVSGANVLTF
>NA|TRBJ2-3|NA|TRBV6-4
TGTGCCAGCAGTGGCCGGGCCTCCACAGATACGCAGTATTTT
CASSGRASTDTQYF
>TRBD1|TRBJ2-7|NA|TRBV27
TGTGCCAGCAGTTTAACAGGGACAGGGAACGAGCAGTACTTC
CASSLTGTGNEQYF
>NA|TRBJ2-3|NA|TRBV9
TGTGCCAGCAGCACCCCCGGGACTAGCACAGATACGCAGTATTTT
CASSTPGTSTDTQYF
>NA|TRBJ2-2|NA|TRBV5-8
TGTGCCAGCAGCACCGGGACCCAGTCACCCGGGGAGCTGTTTTTT
CASSTGTQSPGELFF
>NA|TRBJ2-5|NA|TRBV4-1
TGCGCCAGCAGCCTGAAAGAGACCCAGTACTTC
CASSLKETQYF
>NA|TRBJ1-1|NA|TRBV3-1
TGTGCCAGCAGCCAAGAGAGACAGTCTACTTTGAACACTGAAGCTTTCTTT
CASSQERQSTLNTEAFF
>NA|TRBJ2-5|once|TRBV27
TGTGCCAGCAGTTATAAACAGGGTCAGACCCAGTACTTC
CASSYKQGQTQYF
>TRBD2|TRBJ2-7|once|TRBV20-1
TGCAGTGCTAGGGGCAGTATCGTAATGGCGGCGGGGGACTCCTACGAGCAGTACTTC
CSARGSIVMAAGDSYEQYF
>NA|TRBJ2-2|NA|TRBV3-1
TGTGCCAGCAGCCAAGACTGGGACTCAACCCACACCGGGGAGCTGTTTTTT
CASSQDWDSTHTGELFF
>NA|TRBJ2-7|NA|TRBV5-5
TGTGCCAGCAGCTTAGCGTGGGACACGAACTACGAGCAGTACTTC
CASSLAWDTNYEQYF
>NA|TRBJ2-5|NA|TRBV4-1
TGCGCCAGCAGCCAGGCCACAGGGCAAGAGACCCAGTACTTC
CASSQATGQETQYF
>TRBD1|TRBJ2-7|NA|TRBV20-1
TGCAGTGCTAGAGGGGACAGGGAGTCCTACGAGCAGTACTTC
CSARGDRESYEQYF
>NA|TRBJ2-7|few|TRBV29-1
TGCAGCGTTGATGCGGGGAGCTCCTACGAGCAGTACTTC
CSVDAGSSYEQYF
>NA|TRBJ2-1|NA|TRBV12-5
TGTGCTAGTGGTTTGTCTGGGGGGCCGGGCAATGAGCAGTTCTTC
CASGLSGGPGNEQFF
>NA|TRBJ2-7|NA|TRBV9
TGTGCCAGCAGCGTCTCCTACGAGCAGTACTTC
CASSVSYEQYF